A selection of T cell receptor beta chains follows, all from one sample in a study of T cell responses to AZD1222 COVID-19 vaccine. The data were produced by immunoSEQ multiplex PCR, yet TCRdb's version contains in-frame clones alone and is incomplete. The repertoire has about 120,000 clones, approximately 86% of them found once; the top ten carry roughly 2.3%. The starting material was peripheral blood, obtained on day 0 of AZD1222 vaccination. All receptors come from an adult in good health. CDR3s include the opening cysteine and the closing phenylalanine or tryptophan. The D gene is left open where the match is weak. Only part of the rows carry a size: once, few, many, or a class if the clone is expanded.

cdr3_aa: CASSPGQGGSNQPQHF; cdr3_nt: TGCGCCAGCAGCCCGGGACAGGGGGGCAGCAATCAGCCCCAGCATTTT; clone_size: NA; v_call: TRBV5-1; d_call: TRBD1; j_call: TRBJ1-5
cdr3_aa: CAIRMEVQVYRDWKGREYF; cdr3_nt: TGTGCCATCAGAATGGAGGTACAGGTATACCGGGACTGGAAGGGGAGGGAGTACTTC; clone_size: once; v_call: TRBV10-3; d_call: TRBD2; j_call: TRBJ2-7
cdr3_aa: CASSEPPAWGSDQPQHF; cdr3_nt: TGTGCCAGCAGTGAACCCCCGGCGTGGGGGAGTGATCAGCCCCAGCATTTT; clone_size: NA; v_call: TRBV2; d_call: NA; j_call: TRBJ1-5
cdr3_aa: CASSPGLSYEQYF; cdr3_nt: TGTGCCAGTAGTCCGGGACTGAGCTACGAGCAGTACTTC; clone_size: medium-sized; v_call: TRBV19; d_call: NA; j_call: TRBJ2-7
cdr3_aa: CASSLGRDRNSPLHF; cdr3_nt: TGTGCCAGCAGCTTAGGCCGGGACCGGAATTCACCCCTCCACTTT; clone_size: NA; v_call: TRBV7-8; d_call: NA; j_call: TRBJ1-6
cdr3_aa: CARSLGQREGNTGELFF; cdr3_nt: TGTGCCAGAAGCTTGGGGCAGCGGGAGGGTAACACCGGGGAGCTGTTTTTT; clone_size: NA; v_call: TRBV5-3; d_call: TRBD2; j_call: TRBJ2-2
cdr3_aa: CAWSRDRSSGNTIYF; cdr3_nt: TGTGCCTGGAGCAGGGACAGGAGCTCTGGAAACACCATATATTTT; clone_size: NA; v_call: TRBV30; d_call: TRBD1; j_call: TRBJ1-3
cdr3_aa: CASSLRGEVTDTQYF; cdr3_nt: TGTGCCAGCAGTTTGCGGGGGGAAGTCACAGATACGCAGTATTTT; clone_size: NA; v_call: TRBV28; d_call: TRBD2; j_call: TRBJ2-3
cdr3_aa: CASTDPGGTEAFF; cdr3_nt: TGTGCCAGCACCGACCCCGGTGGGACTGAAGCTTTCTTT; clone_size: NA; v_call: TRBV27; d_call: NA; j_call: TRBJ1-1
cdr3_aa: CASRSYASDKNIQYF; cdr3_nt: TGTGCCAGTAGGTCCTATGCGTCAGACAAAAACATTCAGTACTTC; clone_size: NA; v_call: TRBV19; d_call: NA; j_call: TRBJ2-4
cdr3_aa: CASSVGAGYEQYF; cdr3_nt: TGTGCCAGCAGTGTGGGGGCGGGCTACGAGCAGTACTTC; clone_size: NA; v_call: TRBV12-3/TRBV12-4; d_call: NA; j_call: TRBJ2-7
cdr3_aa: CASSLGLPGTTIYF; cdr3_nt: TGTGCCAGCAGCTTAGGGCTCCCTGGAACCACCATATATTTT; clone_size: NA; v_call: TRBV7-2; d_call: NA; j_call: TRBJ1-3
cdr3_aa: CASSPLTTDTQYF; cdr3_nt: TGTGCCAGCAGTCCCCTGACCACAGATACGCAGTATTTT; clone_size: NA; v_call: TRBV27; d_call: NA; j_call: TRBJ2-3
cdr3_aa: CASRRDYWQFF; cdr3_nt: TGTGCCAGCAGGCGGGACTATTGGCAGTTCTTC; clone_size: NA; v_call: TRBV2; d_call: TRBD2; j_call: TRBJ2-1
cdr3_aa: CASSYSLNTEAFF; cdr3_nt: TGTGCCAGCAGCTACAGTTTGAACACTGAAGCTTTCTTT; clone_size: NA; v_call: TRBV3-1/TRBV3-2; d_call: NA; j_call: TRBJ1-1
cdr3_aa: CASSANRGTSETQYF; cdr3_nt: TGTGCCAGCAGCGCCAACAGGGGGACTTCGGAGACCCAGTACTTC; clone_size: NA; v_call: TRBV11-3; d_call: TRBD1; j_call: TRBJ2-5
cdr3_aa: CASRIQGAPLHF; cdr3_nt: TGTGCCAGCAGAATACAGGGGGCACCCCTCCACTTT; clone_size: NA; v_call: TRBV27; d_call: TRBD1; j_call: TRBJ1-6
cdr3_aa: CASSGGRGEQFF; cdr3_nt: TGCGCCAGCAGCGGCGGGCGGGGGGAGCAGTTCTTC; clone_size: NA; v_call: TRBV5-1; d_call: TRBD2; j_call: TRBJ2-1
cdr3_aa: CARAGNTEAFF; cdr3_nt: TGTGCCAGGGCAGGGAACACTGAAGCTTTCTTT; clone_size: NA; v_call: TRBV28; d_call: NA; j_call: TRBJ1-1
cdr3_aa: CASSFLASTHEQFF; cdr3_nt: TGTGCCAGCAGCTTTCTTGCTAGCACGCATGAGCAGTTCTTC; clone_size: NA; v_call: TRBV7-9; d_call: NA; j_call: TRBJ2-1
cdr3_aa: CASSYIGSSYEQYF; cdr3_nt: TGTGCCAGCAGTTATATAGGGAGCTCCTACGAGCAGTACTTC; clone_size: NA; v_call: TRBV28; d_call: NA; j_call: TRBJ2-7
cdr3_aa: CASSPRGTGLRSGNTIYF; cdr3_nt: TGTGCCAGCAGCCCGCGAGGGACAGGGCTCAGGTCTGGAAACACCATATATTTT; clone_size: NA; v_call: TRBV5-5; d_call: TRBD1; j_call: TRBJ1-3
cdr3_aa: CASSFSVRGGTEAFF; cdr3_nt: TGTGCCAGCAGCTTTTCGGTCAGGGGAGGCACTGAAGCTTTCTTT; clone_size: NA; v_call: TRBV5-4; d_call: NA; j_call: TRBJ1-1
cdr3_aa: CAWSTGTSGNEKLFF; cdr3_nt: TGTGCCTGGAGTACTGGGACGTCGGGTAATGAAAAACTGTTTTTT; clone_size: NA; v_call: TRBV30; d_call: NA; j_call: TRBJ1-4
cdr3_aa: CASSRGQGAAQPQHF; cdr3_nt: TGTGCCAGCAGCCGGGGACAGGGGGCCGCTCAGCCCCAGCATTTT; clone_size: NA; v_call: TRBV3-1/TRBV3-2; d_call: TRBD1; j_call: TRBJ1-5
cdr3_aa: CASSPGRNSPLHF; cdr3_nt: TGTGCCAGCAGCCCGGGAAGGAATTCACCCCTCCACTTT; clone_size: NA; v_call: TRBV27; d_call: NA; j_call: TRBJ1-6
cdr3_aa: CASRPGLAEYNEQFF; cdr3_nt: TGTGCCAGCAGGCCGGGACTAGCGGAGTACAATGAGCAGTTCTTC; clone_size: NA; v_call: TRBV2; d_call: TRBD2; j_call: TRBJ2-1
cdr3_aa: CAWSGAVQETQYF; cdr3_nt: TGTGCCTGGAGTGGAGCGGTACAAGAGACCCAGTACTTC; clone_size: NA; v_call: TRBV30; d_call: NA; j_call: TRBJ2-5
cdr3_aa: CASSFGGGRMNTEAFF; cdr3_nt: TGTGCCAGCAGTTTTGGGGGGGGAAGAATGAACACTGAAGCTTTCTTT; clone_size: few; v_call: TRBV28; d_call: NA; j_call: TRBJ1-1
cdr3_aa: CASSLALSYTEAFF; cdr3_nt: TGTGCCAGCAGCTTAGCGCTGTCGTACACTGAAGCTTTCTTT; clone_size: NA; v_call: TRBV7-2; d_call: NA; j_call: TRBJ1-1
cdr3_aa: CASRGPAGNTGELFF; cdr3_nt: TGCGCCAGCAGAGGGCCGGCCGGTAACACCGGGGAGCTGTTTTTT; clone_size: NA; v_call: TRBV5-1; d_call: NA; j_call: TRBJ2-2